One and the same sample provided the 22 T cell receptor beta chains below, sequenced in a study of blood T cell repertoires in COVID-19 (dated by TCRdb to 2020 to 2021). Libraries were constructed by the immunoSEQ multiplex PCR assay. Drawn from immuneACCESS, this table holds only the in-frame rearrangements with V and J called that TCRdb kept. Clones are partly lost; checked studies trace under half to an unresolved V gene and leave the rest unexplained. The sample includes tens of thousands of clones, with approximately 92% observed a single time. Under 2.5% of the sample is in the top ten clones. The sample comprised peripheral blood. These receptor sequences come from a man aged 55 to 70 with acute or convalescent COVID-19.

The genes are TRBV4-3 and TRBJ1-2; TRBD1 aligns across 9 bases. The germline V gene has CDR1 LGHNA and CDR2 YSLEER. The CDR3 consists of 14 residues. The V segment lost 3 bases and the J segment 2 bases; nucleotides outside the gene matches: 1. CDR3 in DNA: TGCGCCAGCAGCCAGGGGACAGGGAACTATGGCTACACCTTC. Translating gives CASSQGTGNYGYTF.

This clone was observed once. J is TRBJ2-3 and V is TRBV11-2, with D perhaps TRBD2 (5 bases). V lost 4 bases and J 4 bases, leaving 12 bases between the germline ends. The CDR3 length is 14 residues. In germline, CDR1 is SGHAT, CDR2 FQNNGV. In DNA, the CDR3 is TGTGCCAGCAGCTCCTCCCGAGGGCCAGATACGCAGTATTTT. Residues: CASSSSRGPDTQYF.

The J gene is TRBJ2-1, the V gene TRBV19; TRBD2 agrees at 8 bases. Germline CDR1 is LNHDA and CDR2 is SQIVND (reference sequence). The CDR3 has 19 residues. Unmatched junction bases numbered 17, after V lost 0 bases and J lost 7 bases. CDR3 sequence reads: CASSIEVDSGGHLTNEQFF. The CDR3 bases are TGTGCCAGTAGTATAGAGGTAGATTCGGGAGGGCACCTTACTAATGAGCAGTTCTTC.

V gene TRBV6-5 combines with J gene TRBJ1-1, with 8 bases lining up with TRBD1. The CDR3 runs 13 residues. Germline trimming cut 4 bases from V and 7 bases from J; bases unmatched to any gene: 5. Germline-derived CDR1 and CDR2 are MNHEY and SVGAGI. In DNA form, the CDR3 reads TGTGCCAGCAGTTCCCCGGGACAGGATGAAGCTTTCTTT. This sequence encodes CASSSPGQDEAFF.

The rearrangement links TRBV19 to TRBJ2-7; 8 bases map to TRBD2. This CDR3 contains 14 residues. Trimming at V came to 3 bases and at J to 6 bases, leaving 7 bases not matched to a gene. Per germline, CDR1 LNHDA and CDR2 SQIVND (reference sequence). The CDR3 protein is CASSIGREGSEQYF. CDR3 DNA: TGTGCCAGTAGTATCGGTCGGGAGGGAAGCGAGCAGTACTTC.

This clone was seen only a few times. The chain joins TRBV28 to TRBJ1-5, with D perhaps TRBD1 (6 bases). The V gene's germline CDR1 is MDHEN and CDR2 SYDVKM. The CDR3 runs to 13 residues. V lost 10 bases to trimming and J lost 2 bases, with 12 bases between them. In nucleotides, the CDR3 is TGTGCCATCCTTGGGGGCGGCAATCAGCCCCAGCATTTT. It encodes CAILGGGNQPQHF.

The CDR3 region has the DNA TGTGCCAGCAGCGGGGGGCCTAGCGGGAAAGAGACCCAGTACTTC. As protein: CASSGGPSGKETQYF. The chain has TRBV6-6 and TRBJ2-5, with 9 nucleotides matching TRBD2. Germline V CDR1 and CDR2: MNHNY, SVGAGI (reference sequence). CDR3 size: 15 residues. V was pared by 6 bases and J by 3 bases, with 8 bases of the junction left unmatched.

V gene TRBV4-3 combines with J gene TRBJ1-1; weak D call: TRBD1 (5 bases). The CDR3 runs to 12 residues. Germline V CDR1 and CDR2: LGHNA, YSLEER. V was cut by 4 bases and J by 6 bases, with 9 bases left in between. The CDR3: CASSRGDSEAFF. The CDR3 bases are TGCGCCAGCAGCCGCGGGGACTCTGAAGCTTTCTTT.

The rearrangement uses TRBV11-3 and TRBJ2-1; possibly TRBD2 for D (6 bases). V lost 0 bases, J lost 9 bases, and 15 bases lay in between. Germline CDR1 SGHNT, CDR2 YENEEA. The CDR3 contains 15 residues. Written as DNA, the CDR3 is TGTGCCAGCAGCTTAGATGACGCTAGCGAGAGTGAGCAGTTCTTC. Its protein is CASSLDDASESEQFF.

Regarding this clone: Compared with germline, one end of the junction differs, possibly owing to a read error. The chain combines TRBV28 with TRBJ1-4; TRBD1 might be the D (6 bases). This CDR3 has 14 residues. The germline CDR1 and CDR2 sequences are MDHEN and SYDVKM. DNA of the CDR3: TGTGCCATCAGTATTGGGGGCACATTGGAAAAACTGTTTTTT. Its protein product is CAISIGGTLEKLFF.

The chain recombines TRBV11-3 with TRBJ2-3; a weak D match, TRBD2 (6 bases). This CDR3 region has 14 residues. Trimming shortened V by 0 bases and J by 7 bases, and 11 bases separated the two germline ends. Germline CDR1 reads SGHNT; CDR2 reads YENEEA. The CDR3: CASSLESAGHTQYF. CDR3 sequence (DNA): TGTGCCAGCAGCTTAGAATCGGCGGGGCATACGCAGTATTTT. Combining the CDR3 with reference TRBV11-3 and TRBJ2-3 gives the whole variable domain EAGVVQSPRYKIIEKKQPVAFWCNPISGHNTLYWYLQNLGQGPELLIRYENEEAVDDSQLPKDRFSAERLKGVDSTLKIQPAELGDSAVYLCASSLESAGHTQYFGPGTRLTVL.

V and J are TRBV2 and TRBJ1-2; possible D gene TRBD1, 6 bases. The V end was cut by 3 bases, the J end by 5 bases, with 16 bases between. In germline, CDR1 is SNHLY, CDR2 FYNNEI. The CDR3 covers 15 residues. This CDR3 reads CASSDGGGAGYGYTF. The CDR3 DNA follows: TGTGCCAGCAGTGACGGTGGGGGGGCGGGTTATGGCTACACCTTC.

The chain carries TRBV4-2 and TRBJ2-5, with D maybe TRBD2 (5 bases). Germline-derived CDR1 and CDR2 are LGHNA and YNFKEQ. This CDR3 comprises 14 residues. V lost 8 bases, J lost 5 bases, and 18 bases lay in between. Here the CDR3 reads CASRSGEPGETQYF. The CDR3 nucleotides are TGTGCCAGCCGGAGTGGGGAACCGGGGGAGACCCAGTACTTC.

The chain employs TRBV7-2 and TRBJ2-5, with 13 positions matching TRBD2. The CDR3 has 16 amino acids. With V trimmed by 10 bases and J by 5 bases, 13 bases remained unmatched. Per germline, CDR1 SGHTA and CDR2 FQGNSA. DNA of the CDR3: TGTGCCACCAGACTAGCGGGAGGCCGGGGGTCGGAGACCCAGTACTTC. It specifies CATRLAGGRGSETQYF.

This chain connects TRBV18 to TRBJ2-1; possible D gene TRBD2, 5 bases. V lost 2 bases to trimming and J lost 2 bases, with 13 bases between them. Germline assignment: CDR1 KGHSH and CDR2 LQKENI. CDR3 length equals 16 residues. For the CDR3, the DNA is TGTGCCAGCTCACCAGGAGCGGCCGGCGCCTACAATGAGCAGTTCTTC. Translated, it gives CASSPGAAGAYNEQFF.

The chain's CDR3 is CASSLGAQGNQPQHF. The DNA for the CDR3 is TGTGCCAGCTCACTAGGGGCTCAAGGAAATCAGCCCCAGCATTTT. V and J are TRBV18 and TRBJ1-5; weak D call: TRBD1 (5 bases). Per the germline V gene, CDR1 is KGHSH and CDR2 is LQKENI. The CDR3 contains 15 residues. Trimming stripped 4 bases from V and 4 bases from J, with 14 bases between. The full variable domain, its missing parts supplied by reference TRBV18 and TRBJ1-5, is NAGVMQNPRHLVRRRGQEARLRCSPMKGHSHVYWYRQLPEEGLKFMVYLQKENIIDESGMPKERFSAEFPKEGPSILRIQQVVRGDSAAYFCASSLGAQGNQPQHFGDGTRLSIL.

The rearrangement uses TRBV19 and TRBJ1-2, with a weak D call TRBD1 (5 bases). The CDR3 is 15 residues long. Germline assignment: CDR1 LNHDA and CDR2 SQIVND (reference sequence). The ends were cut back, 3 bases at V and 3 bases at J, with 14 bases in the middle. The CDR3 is CASSMLPGRDYGYTF. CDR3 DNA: TGTGCCAGTAGTATGCTTCCAGGGCGCGACTATGGCTACACCTTC.

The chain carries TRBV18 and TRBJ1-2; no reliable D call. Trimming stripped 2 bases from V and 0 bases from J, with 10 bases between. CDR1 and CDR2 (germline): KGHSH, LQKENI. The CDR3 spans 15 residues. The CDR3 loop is CASSPVDEANYGYTF. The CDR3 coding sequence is TGTGCCAGCTCACCAGTAGATGAAGCTAACTATGGCTACACCTTC. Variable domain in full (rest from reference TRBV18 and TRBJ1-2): NAGVMQNPRHLVRRRGQEARLRCSPMKGHSHVYWYRQLPEEGLKFMVYLQKENIIDESGMPKERFSAEFPKEGPSILRIQQVVRGDSAAYFCASSPVDEANYGYTFGSGTRLTVV.

CDR3 residues: CAVLRAGELFF. As DNA, the CDR3 is TGTGCCGTACTGAGAGCCGGGGAGCTGTTTTTT. V usage is TRBV6-6 and J usage is TRBJ2-2, with D unresolved. There are 11 residues in the CDR3. Germline V gives CDR1 MNHNY, CDR2 SVGAGI (reference sequence). Trimming stripped 11 bases from V and 6 bases from J, with 10 bases between.

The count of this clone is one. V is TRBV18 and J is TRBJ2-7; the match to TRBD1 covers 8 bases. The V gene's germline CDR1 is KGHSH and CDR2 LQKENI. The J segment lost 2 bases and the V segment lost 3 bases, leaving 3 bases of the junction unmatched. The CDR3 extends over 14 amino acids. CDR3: CASSPRTGTYEQYF. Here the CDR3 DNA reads TGTGCCAGCTCACCTCGGACAGGGACCTACGAGCAGTACTTC.

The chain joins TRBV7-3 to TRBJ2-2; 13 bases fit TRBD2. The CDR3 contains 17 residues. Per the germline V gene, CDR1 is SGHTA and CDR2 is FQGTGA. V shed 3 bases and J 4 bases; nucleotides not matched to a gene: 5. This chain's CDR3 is CASSFGLAGVGTGELFF. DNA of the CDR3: TGTGCCAGCAGCTTCGGACTAGCGGGAGTGGGCACCGGGGAGCTGTTTTTT.

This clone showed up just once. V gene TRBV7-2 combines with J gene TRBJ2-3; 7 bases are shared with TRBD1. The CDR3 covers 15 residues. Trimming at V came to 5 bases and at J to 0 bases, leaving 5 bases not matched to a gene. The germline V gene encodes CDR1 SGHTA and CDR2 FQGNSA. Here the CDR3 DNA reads TGTGCCAGCAGCCCGAGACAGGGAAGCACAGATACGCAGTATTTT. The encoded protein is CASSPRQGSTDTQYF. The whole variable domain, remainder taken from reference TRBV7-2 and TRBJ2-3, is GAGVSQSPSNKVTEKGKDVELRCDPISGHTALYWYRQSLGQGLEFLIYFQGNSAPDKSGLPSDRFSAERTGGSVSTLTIQRTQQEDSAVYLCASSPRQGSTDTQYFGPGTRLTVL.